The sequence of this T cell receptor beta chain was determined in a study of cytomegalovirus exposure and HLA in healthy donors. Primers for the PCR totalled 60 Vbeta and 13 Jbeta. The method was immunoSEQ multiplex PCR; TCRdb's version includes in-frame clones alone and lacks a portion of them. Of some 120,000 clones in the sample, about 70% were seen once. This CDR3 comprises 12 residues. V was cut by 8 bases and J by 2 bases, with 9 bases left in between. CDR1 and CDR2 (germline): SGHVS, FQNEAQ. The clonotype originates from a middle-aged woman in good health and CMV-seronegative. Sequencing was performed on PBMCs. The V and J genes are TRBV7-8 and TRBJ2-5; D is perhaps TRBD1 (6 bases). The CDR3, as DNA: TGTGCCAGCGCCAGGGGACAAGAGACCCAGTACTTC. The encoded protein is CASARGQETQYF.